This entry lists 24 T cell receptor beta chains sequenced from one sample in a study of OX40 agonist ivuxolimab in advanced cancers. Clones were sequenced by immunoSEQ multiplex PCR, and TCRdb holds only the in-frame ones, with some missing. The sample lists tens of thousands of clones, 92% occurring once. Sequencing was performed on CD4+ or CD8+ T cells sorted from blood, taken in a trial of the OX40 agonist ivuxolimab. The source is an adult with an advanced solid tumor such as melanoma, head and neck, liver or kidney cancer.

In nucleotides, the CDR3 is TGTGCCATCCCTCGGACTAGTTCCTGGGGGGATACGCAGTATTTT. As protein: CAIPRTSSWGDTQYF. The chain uses TRBV7-9 and TRBJ2-3; 7 nucleotides agree with TRBD2. The length of the CDR3 is 15 residues. The J segment lost 6 bases and the V segment lost 10 bases, leaving 16 bases of the junction unmatched. Germline V gene lookup returns CDR1 SEHNR and CDR2 FQNEAQ (reference sequence).

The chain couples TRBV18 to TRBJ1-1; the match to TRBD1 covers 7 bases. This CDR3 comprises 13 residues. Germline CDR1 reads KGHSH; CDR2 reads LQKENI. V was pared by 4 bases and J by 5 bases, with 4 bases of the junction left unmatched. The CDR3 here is CASSLAGGTEAFF. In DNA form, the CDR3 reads TGTGCCAGCTCACTGGCAGGGGGGACTGAAGCTTTCTTT. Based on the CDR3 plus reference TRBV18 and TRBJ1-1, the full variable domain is NAGVMQNPRHLVRRRGQEARLRCSPMKGHSHVYWYRQLPEEGLKFMVYLQKENIIDESGMPKERFSAEFPKEGPSILRIQQVVRGDSAAYFCASSLAGGTEAFFGQGTRLTVV.

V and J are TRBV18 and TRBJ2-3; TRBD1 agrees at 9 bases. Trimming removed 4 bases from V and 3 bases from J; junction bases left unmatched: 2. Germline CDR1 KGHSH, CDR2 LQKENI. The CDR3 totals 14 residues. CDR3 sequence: CASSLQGATDTQYF. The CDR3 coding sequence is TGTGCCAGCTCACTACAGGGGGCAACAGATACGCAGTATTTT. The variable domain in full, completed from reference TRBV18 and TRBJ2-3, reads NAGVMQNPRHLVRRRGQEARLRCSPMKGHSHVYWYRQLPEEGLKFMVYLQKENIIDESGMPKERFSAEFPKEGPSILRIQQVVRGDSAAYFCASSLQGATDTQYFGPGTRLTVL.

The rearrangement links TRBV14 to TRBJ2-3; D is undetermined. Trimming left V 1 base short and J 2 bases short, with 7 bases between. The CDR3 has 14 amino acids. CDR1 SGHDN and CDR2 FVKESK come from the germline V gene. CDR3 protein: CASSQGLHTDTQYF. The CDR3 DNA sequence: TGTGCCAGCAGCCAAGGACTCCACACAGATACGCAGTATTTT.

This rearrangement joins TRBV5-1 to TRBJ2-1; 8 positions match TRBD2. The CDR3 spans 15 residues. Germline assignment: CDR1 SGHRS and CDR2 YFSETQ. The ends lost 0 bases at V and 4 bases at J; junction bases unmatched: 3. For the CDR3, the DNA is TGCGCCAGCAGCTTGGCACTAGCGGTATACAATGAGCAGTTCTTC. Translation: CASSLALAVYNEQFF.

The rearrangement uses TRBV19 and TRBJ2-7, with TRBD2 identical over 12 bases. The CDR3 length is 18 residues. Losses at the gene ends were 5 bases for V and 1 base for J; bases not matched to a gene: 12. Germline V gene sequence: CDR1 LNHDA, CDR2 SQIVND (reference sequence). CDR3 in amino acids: CASSLAGTSGPRSYEQYF. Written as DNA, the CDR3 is TGTGCCAGTAGTCTTGCCGGGACTAGCGGGCCTAGATCCTACGAGCAGTACTTC.

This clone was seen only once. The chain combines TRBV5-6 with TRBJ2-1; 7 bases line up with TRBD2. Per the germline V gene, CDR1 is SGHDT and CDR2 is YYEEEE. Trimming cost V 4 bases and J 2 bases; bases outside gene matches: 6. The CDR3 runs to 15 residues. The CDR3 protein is CASSRLADTYNEQFF. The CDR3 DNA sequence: TGTGCCAGCAGCCGACTAGCTGATACCTACAATGAGCAGTTCTTC.

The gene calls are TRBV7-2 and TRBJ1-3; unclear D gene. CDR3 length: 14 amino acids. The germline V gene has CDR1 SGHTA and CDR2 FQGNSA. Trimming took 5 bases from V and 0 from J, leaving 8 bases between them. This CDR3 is CASSRDLSGNTIYF. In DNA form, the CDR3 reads TGTGCCAGCAGCCGAGACCTCTCTGGAAACACCATATATTTT. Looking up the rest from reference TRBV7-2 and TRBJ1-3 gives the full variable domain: GAGVSQSPSNKVTEKGKDVELRCDPISGHTALYWYRQSLGQGLEFLIYFQGNSAPDKSGLPSDRFSAERTGGSVSTLTIQRTQQEDSAVYLCASSRDLSGNTIYFGEGSWLTVV.

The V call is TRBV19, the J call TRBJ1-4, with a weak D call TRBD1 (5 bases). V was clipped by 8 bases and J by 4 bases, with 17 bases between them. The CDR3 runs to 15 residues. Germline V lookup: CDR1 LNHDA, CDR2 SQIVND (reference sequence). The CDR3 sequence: CASSPMGPFNEKLFF. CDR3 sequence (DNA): TGTGCCAGTTCCCCCATGGGACCGTTTAATGAAAAACTGTTTTTT.

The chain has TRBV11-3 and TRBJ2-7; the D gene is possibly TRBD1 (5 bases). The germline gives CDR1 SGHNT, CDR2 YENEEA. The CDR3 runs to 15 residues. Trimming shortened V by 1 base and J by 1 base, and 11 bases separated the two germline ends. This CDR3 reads CASSLVAQGSYEQYF. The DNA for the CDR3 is TGTGCCAGCAGCTTAGTGGCTCAGGGTTCCTACGAGCAGTACTTC.

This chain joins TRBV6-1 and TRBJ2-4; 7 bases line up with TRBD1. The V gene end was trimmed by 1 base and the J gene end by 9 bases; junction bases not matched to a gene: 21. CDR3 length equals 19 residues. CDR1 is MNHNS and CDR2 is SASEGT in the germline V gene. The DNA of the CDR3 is TGTGCCAGCAGTGAAGTCGGAAGTTGGGACAGCAATCGAAAAGGCATTCAGTACTTC. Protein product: CASSEVGSWDSNRKGIQYF.

The CDR3 DNA reads TGTGCCAGCAGCTTCGGGGTAGCGGGAGGCGAGCAGTACTTC. As protein: CASSFGVAGGEQYF. The chain links TRBV11-2 to TRBJ2-7, with 10 positions matching TRBD2. V shed 3 bases, J shed 6 bases, and the junction held 5 bases outside the gene matches. The CDR3 length is 14 residues. Per the germline V gene, CDR1 is SGHAT and CDR2 is FQNNGV.

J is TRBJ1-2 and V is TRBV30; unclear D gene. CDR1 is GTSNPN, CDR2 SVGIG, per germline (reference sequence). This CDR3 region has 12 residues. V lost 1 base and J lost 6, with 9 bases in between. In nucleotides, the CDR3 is TGTGCCTGGAGTGGCTCTGGACATGGCTACACCTTC. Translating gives CAWSGSGHGYTF.

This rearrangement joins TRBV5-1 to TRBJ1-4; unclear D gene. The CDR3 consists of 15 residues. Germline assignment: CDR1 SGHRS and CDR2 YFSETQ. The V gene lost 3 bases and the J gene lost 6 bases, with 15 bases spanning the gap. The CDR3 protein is CASSWRHPKDEKLFF. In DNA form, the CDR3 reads TGCGCCAGCAGCTGGAGGCACCCGAAGGATGAAAAACTGTTTTTT.

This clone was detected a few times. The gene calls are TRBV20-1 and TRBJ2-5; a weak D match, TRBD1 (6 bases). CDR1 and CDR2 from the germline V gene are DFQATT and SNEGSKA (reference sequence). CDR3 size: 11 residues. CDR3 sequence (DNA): TGCAGCTTAAGGGGGCAAGAGACCCAGTACTTC. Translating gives CSLRGQETQYF.

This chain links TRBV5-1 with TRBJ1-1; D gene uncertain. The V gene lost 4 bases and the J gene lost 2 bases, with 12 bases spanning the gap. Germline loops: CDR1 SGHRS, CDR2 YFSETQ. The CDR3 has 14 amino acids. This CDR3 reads CASSVVGQNTEAFF. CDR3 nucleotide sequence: TGCGCCAGCAGCGTGGTAGGTCAAAACACTGAAGCTTTCTTT.

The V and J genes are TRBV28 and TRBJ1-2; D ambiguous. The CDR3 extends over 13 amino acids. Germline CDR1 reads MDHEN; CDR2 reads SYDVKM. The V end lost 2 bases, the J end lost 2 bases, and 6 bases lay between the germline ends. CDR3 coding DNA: TGTGCCAGCAGTTTAGTGGAAAACTATGGCTACACCTTC. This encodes CASSLVENYGYTF.

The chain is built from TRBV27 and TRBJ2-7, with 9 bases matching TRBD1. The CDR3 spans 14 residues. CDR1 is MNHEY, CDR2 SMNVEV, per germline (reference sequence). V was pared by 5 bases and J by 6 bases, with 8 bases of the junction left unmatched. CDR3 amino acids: CASSPGDRVTEQYF. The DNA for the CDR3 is TGTGCCAGCAGTCCCGGGGACAGGGTAACCGAGCAGTACTTC.

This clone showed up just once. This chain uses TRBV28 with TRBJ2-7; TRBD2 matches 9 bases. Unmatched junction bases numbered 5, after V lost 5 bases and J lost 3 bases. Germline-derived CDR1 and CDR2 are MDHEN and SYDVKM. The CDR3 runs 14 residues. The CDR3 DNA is TGTGCCAGCAGTCCTCATAGCGGGAGCTACGAGCAGTACTTC. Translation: CASSPHSGSYEQYF.

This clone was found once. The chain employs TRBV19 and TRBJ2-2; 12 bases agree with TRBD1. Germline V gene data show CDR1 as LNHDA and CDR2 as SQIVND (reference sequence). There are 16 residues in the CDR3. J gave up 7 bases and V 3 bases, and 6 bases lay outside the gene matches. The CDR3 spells CASSIPGQGARGELFF. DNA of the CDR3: TGTGCCAGTAGTATTCCGGGACAGGGGGCGCGCGGGGAGCTGTTTTTT.

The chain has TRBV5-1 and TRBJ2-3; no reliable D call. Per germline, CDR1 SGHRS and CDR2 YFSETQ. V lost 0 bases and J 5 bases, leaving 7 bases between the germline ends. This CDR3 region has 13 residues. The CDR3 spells CASSLDQLDTQYF. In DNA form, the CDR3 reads TGCGCCAGCAGCTTGGACCAGCTAGATACGCAGTATTTT.

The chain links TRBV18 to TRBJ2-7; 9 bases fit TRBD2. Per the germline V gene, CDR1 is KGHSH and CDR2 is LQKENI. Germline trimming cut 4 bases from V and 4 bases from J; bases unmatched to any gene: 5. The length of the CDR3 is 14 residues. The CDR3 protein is CASSRREGVYEQYF. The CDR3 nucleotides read TGTGCCAGCTCACGGCGGGAGGGAGTTTACGAGCAGTACTTC.

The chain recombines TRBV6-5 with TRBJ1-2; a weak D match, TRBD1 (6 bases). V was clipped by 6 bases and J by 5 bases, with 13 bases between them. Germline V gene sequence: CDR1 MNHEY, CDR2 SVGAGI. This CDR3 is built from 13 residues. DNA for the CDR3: TGTGCCAGCAGCTCGGCAGGGGTATATGGCTACACCTTC. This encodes CASSSAGVYGYTF.

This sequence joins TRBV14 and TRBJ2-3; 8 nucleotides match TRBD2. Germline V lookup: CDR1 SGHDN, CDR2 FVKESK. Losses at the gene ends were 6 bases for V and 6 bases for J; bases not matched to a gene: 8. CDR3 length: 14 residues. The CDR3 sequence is CASSPGTRGDTQYF. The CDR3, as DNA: TGTGCCAGCAGTCCCGGGACTAGAGGCGATACGCAGTATTTT.